The 9 T cell receptor beta chains presented below share a single source sample, sequenced in a study of cytomegalovirus exposure and HLA in healthy donors. Researchers ran the PCR with 60 Vbeta and 13 Jbeta primers. TCRdb's copy holds only in-frame clones and misses some; the assay was immunoSEQ multiplex PCR. Found here are about 130,000 clones, around 77% of them singletons; the top ten hold roughly 1.8%. Specimen: PBMCs. Every receptor here comes from a woman in her 50s in good health and CMV-seronegative.

V and J are TRBV11-2 and TRBJ2-7; D perhaps matches TRBD1 (6 bases). The CDR3 extends over 14 amino acids. Per germline, CDR1 SGHAT and CDR2 FQNNGV. Trimming removed 4 bases at V and 6 bases at J, with 16 bases between. The DNA of the CDR3 is TGTGCCAGCAGCTCCCTTACAGGGTTGGGCGAGCAGTACGTC. As protein: CASSSLTGLGEQYV.

Here the CDR3 DNA reads TGTGCCATCAGGGGCAGGGCGGACACCGGGGAGCTGTTTTTT. Protein product: CAIRGRADTGELFF. V gene TRBV10-3 combines with J gene TRBJ2-2; a weak D match, TRBD1 (5 bases). Germline values: CDR1 ENHRY, CDR2 SYGVKD. This CDR3 is built from 14 residues. Trimming shortened V by 6 bases and J by 3 bases, and 11 bases separated the two germline ends.

The CDR3 DNA is TGTGCCAGCAGTGGACTAGCGGGAGGGCCAGATACGCAGTATTTT. Translation: CASSGLAGGPDTQYF. This chain connects TRBV6-1 to TRBJ2-3, with 14 bases fitting TRBD2. Trimming cost V 4 bases and J 4 bases; bases outside gene matches: 1. From germline, CDR1 is MNHNS and CDR2 SASEGT. The CDR3 is 15 residues long.

This chain uses TRBV6-1 with TRBJ2-7; possible D gene TRBD2, 6 bases. This CDR3 is built from 13 residues. Trimming shortened V by 4 bases and J by 7 bases, and 14 bases separated the two germline ends. Germline loops: CDR1 MNHNS, CDR2 SASEGT. The CDR3, as DNA: TGTGCCAGCAGTGCGGCAGCGGGCTGGGAGCAGTACTTC. Its translation: CASSAAAGWEQYF.

Turning to this clone: Germline and junction disagree at one end, which may indicate a read error. The CDR3 DNA reads as TGTTCCAGCAGCACCCCGGACAGGCCAAGCTCCTACGAGCAGTACTTC. This codes for CSSSTPDRPSSYEQYF. The V call is TRBV7-9, the J call TRBJ2-7; 7 nucleotides match TRBD1. This CDR3 contains 16 residues. CDR1 is SEHNR and CDR2 is FQNEAQ in the germline V gene (reference sequence).

The chain combines TRBV25-1 with TRBJ1-4; no definite D call. CDR3 length: 15 amino acids. Germline lookup yields CDR1 MGHDK and CDR2 SYGVNS. Trimming took 5 bases from V and 2 from J, leaving 12 bases between them. The CDR3 sequence is CASSPKSDTNEKLFF. CDR3 sequence (DNA): TGTGCCAGCAGTCCAAAAAGCGACACTAATGAAAAACTGTTTTTT.

The CDR3 region is CASSLARDRGRVAKNIQYF. The CDR3 DNA sequence: TGTGCCAGCAGCTTGGCCCGGGACAGGGGGCGAGTAGCCAAAAACATTCAGTACTTC. The V call is TRBV5-6, the J call TRBJ2-4, with 12 bases aligning to TRBD1. CDR1 is SGHDT, CDR2 YYEEEE, per germline. The ends lost 0 bases at V and 0 bases at J; junction bases unmatched: 7. The CDR3 consists of 19 residues.

This clone occurred once. J is TRBJ2-5 and V is TRBV6-5; a weak D match, TRBD1 (5 bases). Trimming took off 6 bases at V and 5 bases at J, with 7 bases between the two ends. The CDR3 runs 11 residues. Germline loops: CDR1 MNHEY, CDR2 SVGAGI. The CDR3 DNA is TGTGCCAGCAGGGCAGGGGAGACCCAGTACTTC. Its protein is CASRAGETQYF.

The genes are TRBV30 and TRBJ2-5, with TRBD2 as a possible D gene (7 bases). Germline CDR1 is GTSNPN and CDR2 is SVGIG (reference sequence). Trimming pared 6 bases from V and 5 bases from J, leaving 16 bases between. The CDR3 spans 13 residues. The CDR3 region has the DNA TGTGCCTGCTCCCCGGGGGGCGCGGAGACCCAGTACTTC. It is translated as CACSPGGAETQYF.